The 30 T cell receptor beta chains below all came from one sample that was sequenced in a study of cytomegalovirus exposure and HLA in healthy donors. Researchers ran the PCR with 60 Vbeta and 13 Jbeta primers. Sequenced by immunoSEQ multiplex PCR; TCRdb stores in-frame clones only, minus some. The sample includes 150,000 to 200,000 clones, roughly 80% of them seen just once. The sequenced sample was PBMCs. The receptors here all came from a male donor in good health and CMV-seronegative.

This clone was observed a handful of times. The chain is built from TRBV12-5 and TRBJ2-4; possible D gene TRBD1, 5 bases. This CDR3 has 11 residues. CDR1 LGHNT and CDR2 FRNRAP come from the germline V gene. V was cut by 3 bases and J by 10 bases, with 7 bases left in between. The CDR3 loop reads CASGLGDIQYF. DNA for the CDR3: TGTGCTAGTGGTTTAGGGGATATTCAGTACTTC.

The chain employs TRBV19 and TRBJ2-7; a possible D gene is TRBD2 (5 bases). The V gene's germline CDR1 is LNHDA and CDR2 SQIVND (reference sequence). The CDR3 contains 13 residues. CDR3 loop: CANQSRGNYEQYF. The CDR3 nucleotides read TGTGCTAACCAGAGTCGGGGAAACTACGAGCAGTACTTC. Full variable domain (missing parts from reference TRBV19 and TRBJ2-7): DGGITQSPKYLFRKEGQNVTLSCEQNLNHDAMYWYRQDPGQGLRLIYYSQIVNDFQKGDIAEGYSVSREKKESFPLTVTSAQKNPTAFYLCANQSRGNYEQYFGPGTRLTVT.

This rearrangement joins TRBV19 to TRBJ1-2; D unresolved. The V and J ends lost 3 bases and 2 bases respectively, with 10 bases between them. Per the germline V gene, CDR1 is LNHDA and CDR2 is SQIVND (reference sequence). The CDR3 totals 14 residues. As DNA, the CDR3 is TGTGCCAGTAGTATTGGGAGGACCAACTATGGCTACACCTTC. It codes for CASSIGRTNYGYTF.

The gene calls are TRBV4-1 and TRBJ1-2; D remains unclear. There are 16 residues in the CDR3. In germline, CDR1 is MGHRA, CDR2 YSYEKL. V was shortened by 4 bases and J by 1 base, with 16 bases between the two germline ends. The CDR3 is CASSRAGRTINYGYTF. Here the CDR3 DNA reads TGCGCCAGCAGCCGGGCGGGGAGAACTATTAACTATGGCTACACCTTC.

The rearrangement links TRBV29-1 to TRBJ1-1; TRBD1 agrees at 7 bases. J was trimmed by 5 bases and V by 3 bases; bases with no gene match: 12. This CDR3 has 15 residues. Germline lookup yields CDR1 SQVTM and CDR2 ANQGSEA. CDR3 coding DNA: TGCAGCGTTGACGTCTCCGCGACAGGGCTAACTGAAGCTTTCTTT. Translated: CSVDVSATGLTEAFF.

The V gene is TRBV5-1, the J gene TRBJ1-2; D call uncertain. From germline, CDR1 is SGHRS and CDR2 YFSETQ. Trimming removed 5 bases at V and 6 bases at J, with 8 bases between. The CDR3 is 11 amino acids. DNA of the CDR3: TGCGCCAGCAGGGAGAGTCATGGCTACACCTTC. Encoded protein: CASRESHGYTF. Full variable domain (remainder filled in from reference TRBV5-1 and TRBJ1-2): KAGVTQTPRYLIKTRGQQVTLSCSPISGHRSVSWYQQTPGQGLQFLFEYFSETQRNKGNFPGRFSGRQFSNSRSEMNVSTLELGDSALYLCASRESHGYTFGSGTRLTVV.

The CDR3 loop reads CASSQMTMANEKLFF. The CDR3 region has the DNA TGCGCCAGCAGCCAAATGACAATGGCTAATGAAAAACTGTTTTTT. The chain uses TRBV4-1 and TRBJ1-4; D ambiguous. V was shortened by 2 bases and J by 3 bases, with 10 bases between the two germline ends. The germline CDR1 and CDR2 sequences are MGHRA and YSYEKL. The CDR3 has 15 amino acids.

The rearrangement links TRBV29-1 to TRBJ1-4, with 7 bases fitting TRBD1. The J segment lost 5 bases and the V segment lost 0 bases, leaving 9 bases of the junction unmatched. The CDR3 is made up of 16 amino acids. Germline CDR1 is SQVTM and CDR2 is ANQGSEA. The CDR3 nucleotides are TGCAGCGTTGAAGACCTAAGACAGGGATACAATGAAAAACTGTTTTTT. This sequence encodes CSVEDLRQGYNEKLFF.

This clone was observed a few times. This rearrangement joins TRBV5-6 to TRBJ1-3; D is possibly TRBD1 (6 bases). Looked up from germline, CDR1 is SGHDT and CDR2 is YYEEEE. Trimming cost V 4 bases and J 0 bases, with 14 bases left between them. The CDR3 contains 16 residues. CDR3 amino acids: CASSRTDIRSGNTIYF. The CDR3 DNA follows: TGTGCCAGCAGCCGGACAGACATACGCTCTGGAAACACCATATATTTT.

This chain uses TRBV10-3 with TRBJ1-3, with 8 positions matching TRBD1. Germline-derived CDR1 and CDR2 are ENHRY and SYGVKD. The length of the CDR3 is 15 residues. V lost 6 bases, J lost 5 bases, and 9 bases stayed unmatched. The CDR3 loop is CAIRTGAIDRNTIYF. The DNA of the CDR3 is TGTGCCATCAGGACAGGGGCTATAGACCGAAACACCATATATTTT.

This chain joins TRBV27 and TRBJ1-1; 8 bases are shared with TRBD1. CDR1 and CDR2 (germline): MNHEY, SMNVEV (reference sequence). The CDR3 totals 14 residues. The junction had 6 bases not matched to a gene; V was cut back by 5 bases and J by 4 bases. The DNA for the CDR3 is TGTGCCAGCAGTCCCACAGGGGGGAGCACTGAAGCTTTCTTT. It specifies CASSPTGGSTEAFF.

The gene calls are TRBV4-3 and TRBJ1-2, with 11 bases fitting TRBD1. The CDR3 is made up of 16 amino acids. V trimming: 0 bases; J trimming: 1 base; junction bases outside the gene matches: 1. Germline V lookup: CDR1 LGHNA, CDR2 YSLEER. Here the CDR3 reads CASSQDGTGGNYGYTF. CDR3 DNA sequence: TGCGCCAGCAGCCAAGATGGGACAGGGGGTAACTATGGCTACACCTTC.

The rearrangement joins TRBV25-1 to TRBJ1-2; possibly TRBD1 for D (5 bases). There are 13 residues in the CDR3. Trimming cost V 7 bases and J 3 bases, with 12 bases left between them. CDR1 and CDR2 from the germline V gene are MGHDK and SYGVNS. CDR3 bases: TGTGCCAGCATCCAGGGTACCTACTATGGCTACACCTTC. It codes for CASIQGTYYGYTF.

V and J are TRBV5-1 and TRBJ1-3; D is unclear. Germline lookup yields CDR1 SGHRS and CDR2 YFSETQ. Trimming pared 0 bases from V and 0 bases from J, leaving 16 bases between. This CDR3 is built from 18 residues. CDR3 DNA: TGCGCCAGCAGCTTGGTAGGCAGTAAAGACTTCTCTGGAAACACCATATATTTT. Its translation: CASSLVGSKDFSGNTIYF.

The chain employs TRBV7-2 and TRBJ2-5, with 12 bases lining up with TRBD2. The CDR3 extends over 16 amino acids. V was pared by 2 bases and J by 4 bases, with 5 bases of the junction left unmatched. Germline V lookup: CDR1 SGHTA, CDR2 FQGNSA. The CDR3 sequence: CASSLSRGLAGETQYF. The DNA for the CDR3 is TGTGCCAGCAGCTTATCAAGGGGACTAGCGGGAGAGACCCAGTACTTC. The full variable domain, completed using reference TRBV7-2 and TRBJ2-5, is GAGVSQSPSNKVTEKGKDVELRCDPISGHTALYWYRQSLGQGLEFLIYFQGNSAPDKSGLPSDRFSAERTGGSVSTLTIQRTQQEDSAVYLCASSLSRGLAGETQYFGPGTRLLVL.

The V call is TRBV29-1, the J call TRBJ2-5; 12 nucleotides line up with TRBD2. The CDR3 extends over 15 amino acids. The junction had 11 bases not matched to a gene; V was cut back by 8 bases and J by 4 bases. Germline V gives CDR1 SQVTM, CDR2 ANQGSEA. DNA of the CDR3: TGCAGCCTGGGGTTGACTAGCGGGAGTGGAGAGACCCAGTACTTC. Its translation: CSLGLTSGSGETQYF. The entire variable domain, with the rest obtained from reference TRBV29-1 and TRBJ2-5, is as follows: SAVISQKPSRDICQRGTSLTIQCQVDSQVTMMFWYRQQPGQSLTLIATANQGSEATYESGFVIDKFPISRPNLTFSTLTVSNMSPEDSSIYLCSLGLTSGSGETQYFGPGTRLLVL.

This clone is a singleton in its sample. This chain connects TRBV4-1 to TRBJ2-3; 9 nucleotides line up with TRBD2. Germline values: CDR1 MGHRA, CDR2 YSYEKL. V lost 4 bases, J lost 6 bases, and 11 bases stayed unmatched. The CDR3 has 16 amino acids. The CDR3 bases are TGCGCCAGCAGCCCTGCCCAGCGGGGGGCCGGGGATACGCAGTATTTT. Residues: CASSPAQRGAGDTQYF.

The rearrangement uses TRBV9 and TRBJ2-2; 7 bases match TRBD1. In germline, CDR1 is SGDLS, CDR2 YYNGEE. V lost 4 bases and J lost 4; bases outside the gene matches: 7. The CDR3 has 15 amino acids. CDR3 sequence: CASSPTGTATGELFF. CDR3 nucleotide sequence: TGTGCCAGCAGCCCAACCGGGACAGCCACCGGGGAGCTGTTTTTT.

The chain combines TRBV19 with TRBJ1-5; the match to TRBD1 covers 9 bases. This CDR3 is 14 amino acids long. V shed 5 bases and J 9 bases; nucleotides not matched to a gene: 8. CDR1 is LNHDA and CDR2 is SQIVND in the germline V gene (reference sequence). CDR3 protein: CASSPGTGRGPQHF. CDR3 sequence (DNA): TGTGCCAGTAGTCCGGGGACAGGGCGAGGGCCCCAGCATTTT. The whole variable domain, filled in from reference TRBV19 and TRBJ1-5, reads DGGITQSPKYLFRKEGQNVTLSCEQNLNHDAMYWYRQDPGQGLRLIYYSQIVNDFQKGDIAEGYSVSREKKESFPLTVTSAQKNPTAFYLCASSPGTGRGPQHFGDGTRLSIL.

This sequence joins TRBV28 and TRBJ2-7; D ambiguous. CDR3 length: 12 residues. CDR1 and CDR2 from the germline V gene are MDHEN and SYDVKM. V lost 2 bases and J 1 base, leaving 3 bases between the germline ends. The CDR3 region is CASSLESYEQYF. The CDR3 coding sequence is TGTGCCAGCAGTTTAGAGTCCTACGAGCAGTACTTC.

The CDR3 bases are TGTGCCAGCAGACTAGCTAGCGGGAGCCACAATGAGCAGTTCTTC. It translates to CASRLASGSHNEQFF. This chain joins TRBV7-2 and TRBJ2-1, with 10 bases aligning to TRBD2. J gave up 5 bases and V 6 bases, and 7 bases lay outside the gene matches. The CDR3 is 15 residues long. Germline V gene lookup returns CDR1 SGHTA and CDR2 FQGNSA.

The chain is built from TRBV2 and TRBJ2-2; maybe TRBD2 (6 bases). V lost 6 bases to trimming and J lost 3 bases, with 11 bases between them. The CDR3 totals 14 residues. Germline loops: CDR1 SNHLY, CDR2 FYNNEI. The CDR3 is CASRGSGYTGELFF. In DNA, the CDR3 is TGTGCCAGCAGGGGTAGCGGTTACACCGGGGAGCTGTTTTTT.

The J gene is TRBJ2-2, the V gene TRBV7-2; D call uncertain. Between the trimmed V and J ends, which lost 4 bases and 5 bases, there was a span of 5 bases. The CDR3 is 12 amino acids. Germline V gene lookup returns CDR1 SGHTA and CDR2 FQGNSA. CDR3 in amino acids: CASSSRTGELFF. In DNA, the CDR3 is TGTGCCAGCAGCTCCCGTACCGGGGAGCTGTTTTTT.

The rearrangement joins TRBV4-3 to TRBJ1-1, with 10 positions matching TRBD1. Germline CDR1 and CDR2: LGHNA and YSLEER. The ends lost 8 bases at V and 1 base at J; junction bases unmatched: 4. This CDR3 is 14 amino acids long. CDR3 protein: CASGWDRGNTEAFF. DNA of the CDR3: TGCGCCAGCGGCTGGGACAGGGGGAACACTGAAGCTTTCTTT.

The chain combines TRBV28 with TRBJ2-7; 9 bases map to TRBD2. The trim removed 1 base at V and 5 bases at J, leaving 3 bases unmatched. The CDR3 length is 14 residues. The V gene's germline CDR1 is MDHEN and CDR2 SYDVKM. Written as DNA, the CDR3 is TGTGCCAGCAGTTTATCTAGCGGGGCCCACGAGCAGTACTTC. Its translation: CASSLSSGAHEQYF.

This chain links TRBV7-8 with TRBJ2-7, with D perhaps TRBD2 (6 bases). The CDR3 sequence is 14 residues long. Trimming shortened V by 5 bases and J by 6 bases, and 17 bases separated the two germline ends. Germline V CDR1 and CDR2: SGHVS, FQNEAQ. The CDR3 nucleotides read TGTGCCAGCAGCGGGGCTAGCGCCGGGCCCGAGCAGTACTTC. This gives the protein CASSGASAGPEQYF.

CDR3 amino acids: CSAHRTTEAFF. As DNA, the CDR3 is TGCAGCGCCCACAGGACCACTGAAGCTTTCTTT. The chain carries TRBV29-1 and TRBJ1-1; D may be TRBD1 (5 bases). Germline CDR1 reads SQVTM; CDR2 reads ANQGSEA. The CDR3 extends over 11 amino acids. V gave up 7 bases and J gave up 4 bases, with 10 bases separating them.

The J gene is TRBJ2-5, the V gene TRBV19; TRBD2 matches at 7 bases. The CDR3 spans 14 residues. The ends lost 5 bases at V and 6 bases at J; junction bases unmatched: 9. Germline V lookup: CDR1 LNHDA, CDR2 SQIVND (reference sequence). CDR3 sequence (DNA): TGTGCCAGTAGTCCGAGTTCGGGGGGTAAGACCCAGTACTTC. Translating gives CASSPSSGGKTQYF.

CDR3 in DNA: TGTGCCAGCAGCACAACCATAGATACGCAGTATTTT. Protein sequence: CASSTTIDTQYF. The chain carries TRBV28 and TRBJ2-3; the D is unclear. V was cut by 6 bases and J by 5 bases, with 9 bases left in between. CDR1 is MDHEN, CDR2 SYDVKM, per germline. This CDR3 has 12 residues. Looking up the rest from reference TRBV28 and TRBJ2-3 gives the full variable domain: DVKVTQSSRYLVKRTGEKVFLECVQDMDHENMFWYRQDPGLGLRLIYFSYDVKMKEKGDIPEGYSVSREKKERFSLILESASTNQTSMYLCASSTTIDTQYFGPGTRLTVL.

The V gene is TRBV28, the J gene TRBJ1-1; D gene ambiguous. The ends were cut back, 2 bases at V and 8 bases at J, with 6 bases in the middle. CDR3 length: 11 amino acids. The germline V gene encodes CDR1 MDHEN and CDR2 SYDVKM. CDR3 nucleotide sequence: TGTGCCAGCAGTTTACGAGGGGAAGCTTTCTTT. It translates to CASSLRGEAFF.